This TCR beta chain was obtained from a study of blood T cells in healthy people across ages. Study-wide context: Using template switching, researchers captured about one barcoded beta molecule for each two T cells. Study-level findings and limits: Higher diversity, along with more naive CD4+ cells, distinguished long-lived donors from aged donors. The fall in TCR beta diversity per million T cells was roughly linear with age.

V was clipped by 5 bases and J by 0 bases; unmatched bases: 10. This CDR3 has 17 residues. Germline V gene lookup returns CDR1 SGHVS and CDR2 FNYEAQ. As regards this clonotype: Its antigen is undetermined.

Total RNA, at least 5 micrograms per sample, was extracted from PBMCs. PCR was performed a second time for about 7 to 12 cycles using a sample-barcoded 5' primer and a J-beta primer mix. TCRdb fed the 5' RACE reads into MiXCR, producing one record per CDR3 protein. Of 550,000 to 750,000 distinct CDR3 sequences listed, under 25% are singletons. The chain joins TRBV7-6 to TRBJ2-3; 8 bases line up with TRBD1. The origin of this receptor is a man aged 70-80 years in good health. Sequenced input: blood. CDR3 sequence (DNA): TGTGCCAGCAGCCCAACAGGGGGAATAACTAGCACAGATACGCAGTATTTT. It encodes CASSPTGGITSTDTQYF.